Listed below are T cell receptor beta chains from one sample, sequenced in a study of immune cell composition in non-small cell lung cancer. Clones were read by immunoSEQ multiplex PCR, and TCRdb kept only the in-frame ones, dropping some. Among about 3,300 clones listed, 71% were seen once. These sequences were also reported in another study, on CD4 T cells in lung cancer.

Material: non-adjacent lung tissue. These receptor sequences come from a human donor with non-small cell lung cancer. Both conserved end residues are part of each CDR3. Fields, in order: V gene, clone size, D gene, J gene, CDR3 length, CDR3 DNA, CDR3 protein. The D gene is left open where the match is weak. The size field is filled for only some rows; it gives once, few, many or a size class.

v_call: TRBV19
clone_size: NA
d_call: NA
j_call: TRBJ1-5
cdr3_length: 15
cdr3_nt: TGTGCCAGTACAGAGGGATTGAGTGGCAATCAGCCCCAGCATTTT
cdr3_aa: CASTEGLSGNQPQHF

v_call: TRBV28
clone_size: NA
d_call: TRBD2
j_call: TRBJ2-7
cdr3_length: 15
cdr3_nt: TGTGCCAGCAGTATCCCGGGACTAGGTACCTACGAGCAGTACTTC
cdr3_aa: CASSIPGLGTYEQYF

v_call: TRBV28
clone_size: once
d_call: TRBD2
j_call: TRBJ2-3
cdr3_length: 16
cdr3_nt: TGTGCCAGCAGTTTTCCGTCTAGCGGGGGCACAGATACGCAGTATTTT
cdr3_aa: CASSFPSSGGTDTQYF

v_call: TRBV28
clone_size: NA
d_call: NA
j_call: TRBJ2-7
cdr3_length: 15
cdr3_nt: TGTGCCAGCAGTTTTTCGGGGGACGGCTCCTACGAGCAGTACTTC
cdr3_aa: CASSFSGDGSYEQYF

v_call: TRBV18
clone_size: NA
d_call: NA
j_call: TRBJ2-4
cdr3_length: 14
cdr3_nt: TGTGCCAGCTCTTCTTCCGTAGCCAAAAACATTCAGTACTTC
cdr3_aa: CASSSSVAKNIQYF

v_call: TRBV2
clone_size: few
d_call: NA
j_call: TRBJ2-2
cdr3_length: 12
cdr3_nt: TGTGCCAGCAGCTACGACACCGGGGAGCTGTTTTTT
cdr3_aa: CASSYDTGELFF

v_call: TRBV7-6
clone_size: NA
d_call: NA
j_call: TRBJ1-1
cdr3_length: 14
cdr3_nt: TGTGCCAGCAGCTTTAGGGTCAGGGACACTGAAGCTTTCTTT
cdr3_aa: CASSFRVRDTEAFF

v_call: TRBV2
clone_size: NA
d_call: NA
j_call: TRBJ2-2
cdr3_length: 13
cdr3_nt: TGTGCCAGCAGTGGCCAGGGAACCGGGGAGCTGTTTTTT
cdr3_aa: CASSGQGTGELFF

v_call: TRBV6-5
clone_size: NA
d_call: TRBD1
j_call: TRBJ2-1
cdr3_length: 14
cdr3_nt: TGTGCCAGCAGTACTGGGACAGCGAGGAATGAGCAGTTCTTC
cdr3_aa: CASSTGTARNEQFF

v_call: TRBV6-6
clone_size: NA
d_call: NA
j_call: TRBJ1-4
cdr3_length: 13
cdr3_nt: TGTGCCAGCAGACAGGACCTTAATGAAAAACTGTTTTTT
cdr3_aa: CASRQDLNEKLFF

v_call: TRBV2
clone_size: NA
d_call: TRBD1
j_call: TRBJ2-7
cdr3_length: 14
cdr3_nt: TGTGCCAGCAGTACAGGACAGGCTACCTACGAGCAGTACTTC
cdr3_aa: CASSTGQATYEQYF

v_call: TRBV29-1
clone_size: NA
d_call: NA
j_call: TRBJ2-5
cdr3_length: 11
cdr3_nt: TGCAGCGTGGGCACCCAAGAGACCCAGTACTTC
cdr3_aa: CSVGTQETQYF

v_call: TRBV7-2
clone_size: few
d_call: NA
j_call: TRBJ1-1
cdr3_length: 13
cdr3_nt: TGTGCCAGCAGCCCCTTTAGGAACACTGAAGCTTTCTTT
cdr3_aa: CASSPFRNTEAFF

v_call: TRBV27
clone_size: NA
d_call: TRBD2
j_call: TRBJ2-4
cdr3_length: 20
cdr3_nt: TGTGCCAGCAGTCAGACTAGCGGGAGAGATGTTATAGGAGCCAAAAACATTCAGTACTTC
cdr3_aa: CASSQTSGRDVIGAKNIQYF

v_call: TRBV7-9
clone_size: medium-sized
d_call: TRBD2
j_call: TRBJ2-3
cdr3_length: 15
cdr3_nt: TGTGCCAGCAGCTTAACGGGAGGCTCCACAGATACGCAGTATTTT
cdr3_aa: CASSLTGGSTDTQYF

v_call: TRBV10-3
clone_size: NA
d_call: NA
j_call: TRBJ1-1
cdr3_length: 12
cdr3_nt: TGTGCCACCGGACAGATGAACACTGAAGCTTTCTTT
cdr3_aa: CATGQMNTEAFF

v_call: TRBV4-2
clone_size: NA
d_call: NA
j_call: TRBJ2-1
cdr3_length: 12
cdr3_nt: TGTGCCAGCAGCCAAGATCTAAGTGAGCAGTTCTTC
cdr3_aa: CASSQDLSEQFF

v_call: TRBV30
clone_size: few
d_call: NA
j_call: TRBJ2-3
cdr3_length: 11
cdr3_nt: TGTGCCTGGAGTCCGAGGGATACGCAGTATTTT
cdr3_aa: CAWSPRDTQYF

v_call: TRBV7-6
clone_size: few
d_call: NA
j_call: TRBJ2-3
cdr3_length: 12
cdr3_nt: TGTGCCAGCAGCCCCGTCGGGGATACGCAGTATTTT
cdr3_aa: CASSPVGDTQYF

v_call: TRBV28
clone_size: NA
d_call: NA
j_call: TRBJ1-2
cdr3_length: 17
cdr3_nt: TGTGCCAGCAGTCTGGGGACGATGACAGGCGAAACCTATGGCTACACCTTC
cdr3_aa: CASSLGTMTGETYGYTF

v_call: TRBV6-5
clone_size: NA
d_call: TRBD1
j_call: TRBJ1-1
cdr3_length: 15
cdr3_nt: TGTGCCAGCAGTTTCACAGGGGCTCCAAACACTGAAGCTTTCTTT
cdr3_aa: CASSFTGAPNTEAFF

v_call: TRBV5-4
clone_size: NA
d_call: TRBD1
j_call: TRBJ1-2
cdr3_length: 15
cdr3_nt: TGTGCCAGCAGCTTGAAGGGGGCGGTAGACTATGGCTACACCTTC
cdr3_aa: CASSLKGAVDYGYTF

v_call: TRBV7-3
clone_size: large
d_call: NA
j_call: TRBJ2-3
cdr3_length: 14
cdr3_nt: TGTGCCAGTCATAAGGACGGGAACACAGATACGCAGTATTTT
cdr3_aa: CASHKDGNTDTQYF

v_call: TRBV6-1
clone_size: NA
d_call: TRBD1
j_call: TRBJ2-7
cdr3_length: 14
cdr3_nt: TGTGCCAGCAGTGCCGGGACAGGGGGCTACGAGCAGTACTTC
cdr3_aa: CASSAGTGGYEQYF

v_call: TRBV4-1
clone_size: NA
d_call: NA
j_call: TRBJ1-2
cdr3_length: 17
cdr3_nt: TGCGCCAGCAGCCAAGAATTAGTCAGGGCATCCCCATATGGCTACACCTTC
cdr3_aa: CASSQELVRASPYGYTF

v_call: TRBV7-3
clone_size: NA
d_call: NA
j_call: TRBJ2-1
cdr3_length: 17
cdr3_nt: TGTGCCAGCAGCCCCCAAGCCTTAGCGTTTACCTACAATGAGCAGTTCTTC
cdr3_aa: CASSPQALAFTYNEQFF

v_call: TRBV6-5
clone_size: few
d_call: NA
j_call: TRBJ1-6
cdr3_length: 16
cdr3_nt: TGTGCCAGCAGTTACCGGGAAGGAGGGTCCGGGACACCCCTCCACTTT
cdr3_aa: CASSYREGGSGTPLHF

v_call: TRBV6-4
clone_size: NA
d_call: TRBD2
j_call: TRBJ2-1
cdr3_length: 15
cdr3_nt: TGTGCCAGCAGCCCAGGACTAGCGGACCACAATGAGCAGTTCTTC
cdr3_aa: CASSPGLADHNEQFF

v_call: TRBV9
clone_size: NA
d_call: TRBD2
j_call: TRBJ2-7
cdr3_length: 15
cdr3_nt: TGTGCCAGCAGCGTGAGCGGGAACCCAACCTACGAGCAGTACTTC
cdr3_aa: CASSVSGNPTYEQYF

v_call: TRBV7-4
clone_size: NA
d_call: TRBD2
j_call: TRBJ2-1
cdr3_length: 17
cdr3_nt: TGTGCCAGCAGCACCGGGTTTTCAGCGGGAGGTTGGAATGAGCAGTTCTTC
cdr3_aa: CASSTGFSAGGWNEQFF

v_call: TRBV25-1
clone_size: few
d_call: TRBD2
j_call: TRBJ2-3
cdr3_length: 13
cdr3_nt: TGTGCCAGCAGTCCGCGGGAGATAGATACGCAGTATTTT
cdr3_aa: CASSPREIDTQYF

v_call: TRBV19
clone_size: NA
d_call: NA
j_call: TRBJ1-2
cdr3_length: 13
cdr3_nt: TGTGCCAGTAGTATATCAGGTGACTATGGCTACACCTTC
cdr3_aa: CASSISGDYGYTF

v_call: TRBV6-5
clone_size: once
d_call: TRBD1
j_call: TRBJ2-5
cdr3_length: 15
cdr3_nt: TGTGCCAGCAGTTCCTCCGGGACAGGGCTAGAGACCCAGTACTTC
cdr3_aa: CASSSSGTGLETQYF

v_call: TRBV2
clone_size: NA
d_call: TRBD1
j_call: TRBJ1-1
cdr3_length: 15
cdr3_nt: TGTGCCAGCAGTGAAGAACAGGGGGCAGGACCCGAAGCTTTCTTT
cdr3_aa: CASSEEQGAGPEAFF

v_call: TRBV6-1
clone_size: NA
d_call: NA
j_call: TRBJ2-3
cdr3_length: 16
cdr3_nt: TGTGCCAGCAGTGAGAATTCCGCGACGCGGGCAGATACGCAGTATTTT
cdr3_aa: CASSENSATRADTQYF